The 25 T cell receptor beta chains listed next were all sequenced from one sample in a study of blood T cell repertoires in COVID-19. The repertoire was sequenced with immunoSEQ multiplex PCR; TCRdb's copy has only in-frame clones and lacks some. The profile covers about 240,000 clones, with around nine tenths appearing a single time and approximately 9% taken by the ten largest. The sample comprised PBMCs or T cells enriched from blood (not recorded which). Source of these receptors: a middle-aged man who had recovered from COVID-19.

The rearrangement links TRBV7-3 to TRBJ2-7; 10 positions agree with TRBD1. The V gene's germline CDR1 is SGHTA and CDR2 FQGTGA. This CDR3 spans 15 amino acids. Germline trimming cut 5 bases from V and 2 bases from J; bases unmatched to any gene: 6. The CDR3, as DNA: TGTGCCAGCAGCCCCTCGGGGACAGGGGCCTACGAGCAGTACTTC. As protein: CASSPSGTGAYEQYF.

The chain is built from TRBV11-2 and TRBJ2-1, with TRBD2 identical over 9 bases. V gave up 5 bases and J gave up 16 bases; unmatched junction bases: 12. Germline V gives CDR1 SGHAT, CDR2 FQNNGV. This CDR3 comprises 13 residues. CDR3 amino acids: CASSPRTLAGFFF. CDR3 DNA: TGTGCCAGCAGCCCTAGGACGCTAGCGGGGTTCTTCTTC.

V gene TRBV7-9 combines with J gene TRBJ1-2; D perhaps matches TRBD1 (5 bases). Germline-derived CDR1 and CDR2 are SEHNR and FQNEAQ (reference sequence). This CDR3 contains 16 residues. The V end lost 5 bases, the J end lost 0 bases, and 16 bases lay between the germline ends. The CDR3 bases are TGTGCCAGCAGCCCTCGGACACTCAGTTCTAACTATGGCTACACCTTC. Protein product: CASSPRTLSSNYGYTF.

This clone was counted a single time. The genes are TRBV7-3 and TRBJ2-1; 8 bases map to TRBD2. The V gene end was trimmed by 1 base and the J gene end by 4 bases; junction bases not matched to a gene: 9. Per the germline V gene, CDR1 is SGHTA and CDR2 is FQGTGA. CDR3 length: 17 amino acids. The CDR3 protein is CASSLKPPGLGYNEQFF. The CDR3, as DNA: TGTGCCAGCAGCTTAAAGCCTCCGGGACTAGGGTACAATGAGCAGTTCTTC.

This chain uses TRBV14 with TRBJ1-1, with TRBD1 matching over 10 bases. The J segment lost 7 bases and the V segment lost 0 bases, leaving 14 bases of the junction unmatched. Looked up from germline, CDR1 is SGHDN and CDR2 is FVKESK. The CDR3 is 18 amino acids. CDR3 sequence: CASSQDIWTGGSYGEAFF. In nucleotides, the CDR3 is TGTGCCAGCAGCCAAGATATCTGGACAGGGGGTTCATACGGTGAAGCTTTCTTT.

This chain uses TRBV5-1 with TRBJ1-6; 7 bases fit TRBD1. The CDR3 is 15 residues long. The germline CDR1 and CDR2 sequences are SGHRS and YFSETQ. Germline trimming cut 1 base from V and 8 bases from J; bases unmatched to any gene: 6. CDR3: CASSLRTTGDSPLHF. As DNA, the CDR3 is TGCGCCAGCAGCTTGAGAACTACAGGGGATTCACCCCTCCACTTT.

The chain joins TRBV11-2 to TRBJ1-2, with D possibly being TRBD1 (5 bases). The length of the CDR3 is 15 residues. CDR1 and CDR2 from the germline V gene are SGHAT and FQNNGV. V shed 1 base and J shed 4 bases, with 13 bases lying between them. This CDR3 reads CASSLGRQTVYGYTF. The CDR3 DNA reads TGTGCCAGCAGCTTAGGGCGACAGACCGTCTATGGCTACACCTTC.

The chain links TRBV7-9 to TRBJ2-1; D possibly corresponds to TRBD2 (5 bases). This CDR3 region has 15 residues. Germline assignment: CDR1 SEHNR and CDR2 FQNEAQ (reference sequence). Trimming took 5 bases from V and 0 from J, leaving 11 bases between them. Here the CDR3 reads CASSDRGSSYNEQFF. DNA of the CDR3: TGTGCCAGCAGCGACCGAGGGAGCTCCTACAATGAGCAGTTCTTC.

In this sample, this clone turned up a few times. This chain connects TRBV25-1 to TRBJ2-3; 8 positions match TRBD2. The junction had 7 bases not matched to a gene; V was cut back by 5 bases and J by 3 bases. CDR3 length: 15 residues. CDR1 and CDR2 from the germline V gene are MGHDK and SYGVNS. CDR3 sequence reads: CASSNGGAGTDTQYF. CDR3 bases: TGTGCCAGCAGTAACGGGGGGGCCGGGACAGATACGCAGTATTTT.

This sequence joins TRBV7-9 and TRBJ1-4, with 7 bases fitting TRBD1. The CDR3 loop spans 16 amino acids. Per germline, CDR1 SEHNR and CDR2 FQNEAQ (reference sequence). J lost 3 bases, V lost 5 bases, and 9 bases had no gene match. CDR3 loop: CASSNPTGFANEKLFF. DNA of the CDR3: TGTGCCAGCAGCAACCCGACAGGGTTCGCTAATGAAAAACTGTTTTTT.

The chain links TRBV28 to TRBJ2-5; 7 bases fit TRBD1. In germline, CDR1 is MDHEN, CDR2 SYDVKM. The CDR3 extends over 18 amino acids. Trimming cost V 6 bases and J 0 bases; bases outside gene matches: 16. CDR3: CASSTFQTKQGNQETQYF. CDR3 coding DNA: TGTGCCAGCAGCACGTTCCAAACAAAACAGGGGAACCAAGAGACCCAGTACTTC.

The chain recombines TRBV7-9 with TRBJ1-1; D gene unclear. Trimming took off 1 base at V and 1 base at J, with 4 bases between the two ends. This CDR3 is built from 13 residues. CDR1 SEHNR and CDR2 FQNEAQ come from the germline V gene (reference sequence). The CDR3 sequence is CASSLGENTEAFF. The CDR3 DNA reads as TGTGCCAGCAGCTTAGGAGAGAACACTGAAGCTTTCTTT.

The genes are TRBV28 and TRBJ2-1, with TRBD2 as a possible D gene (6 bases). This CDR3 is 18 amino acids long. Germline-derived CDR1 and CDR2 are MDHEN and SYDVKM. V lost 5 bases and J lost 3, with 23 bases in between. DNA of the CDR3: TGTGCCAGCAGTACCCAACCCAGCCTAGCGAAAATCTACAATGAGCAGTTCTTC. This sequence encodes CASSTQPSLAKIYNEQFF.

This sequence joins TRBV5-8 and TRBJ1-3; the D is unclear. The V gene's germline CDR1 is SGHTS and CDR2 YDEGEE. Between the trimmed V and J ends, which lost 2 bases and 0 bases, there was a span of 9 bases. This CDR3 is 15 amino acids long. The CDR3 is CASSFIRDSGNTIYF. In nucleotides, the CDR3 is TGTGCCAGCAGCTTTATAAGAGACTCTGGAAACACCATATATTTT.

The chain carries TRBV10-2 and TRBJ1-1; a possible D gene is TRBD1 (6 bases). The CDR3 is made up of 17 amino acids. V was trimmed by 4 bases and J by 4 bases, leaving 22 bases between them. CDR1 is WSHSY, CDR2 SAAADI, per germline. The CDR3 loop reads CASSGFLQGLSRTEAFF. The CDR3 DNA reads TGCGCCAGCAGTGGCTTTCTACAGGGCTTGAGTCGCACTGAAGCTTTCTTT.

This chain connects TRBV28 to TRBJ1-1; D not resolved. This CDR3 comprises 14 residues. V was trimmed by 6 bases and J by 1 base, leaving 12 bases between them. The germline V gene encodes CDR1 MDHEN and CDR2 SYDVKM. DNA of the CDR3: TGTGCCAGCAGCCGTCCGGGGTGGAACACTGAAGCTTTCTTT. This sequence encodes CASSRPGWNTEAFF.

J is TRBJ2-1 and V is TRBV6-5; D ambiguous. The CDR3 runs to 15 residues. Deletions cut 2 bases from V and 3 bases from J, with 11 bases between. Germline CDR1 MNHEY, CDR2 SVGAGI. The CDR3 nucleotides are TGTGCCAGCAGTTACAAAGCTAGTCTCTACAATGAGCAGTTCTTC. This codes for CASSYKASLYNEQFF.

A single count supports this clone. Here the CDR3 DNA reads TGTGCCAGCAGTGGGGCCGGGACAATAGGAGTGGGCAATCAGCCCCAGCATTTT. Translated: CASSGAGTIGVGNQPQHF. The chain combines TRBV25-1 with TRBJ1-5, with D perhaps matching TRBD1 (6 bases). CDR1 and CDR2 (germline): MGHDK, SYGVNS. The CDR3 length is 18 residues. Trimming removed 4 bases from V and 2 bases from J, with 21 bases in between.

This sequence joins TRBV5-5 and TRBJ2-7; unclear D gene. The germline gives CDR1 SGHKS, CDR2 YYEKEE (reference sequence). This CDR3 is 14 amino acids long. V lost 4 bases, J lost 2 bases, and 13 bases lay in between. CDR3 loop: CASSTSKNPYEQYF. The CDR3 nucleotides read TGTGCCAGCAGCACATCCAAAAACCCCTACGAGCAGTACTTC.

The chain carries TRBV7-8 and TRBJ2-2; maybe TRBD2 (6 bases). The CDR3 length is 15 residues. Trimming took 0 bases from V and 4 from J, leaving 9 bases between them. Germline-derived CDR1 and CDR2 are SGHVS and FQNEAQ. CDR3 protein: CASSLARGGTGELFF. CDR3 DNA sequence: TGTGCCAGCAGCTTAGCGCGGGGCGGCACCGGGGAGCTGTTTTTT. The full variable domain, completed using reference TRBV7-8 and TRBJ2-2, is GAGVSQSPRYKVAKRGQDVALRCDPISGHVSLFWYQQALGQGPEFLTYFQNEAQLDKSGLPSDRFFAERPEGSVSTLKIQRTQQEDSAVYLCASSLARGGTGELFFGEGSRLTVL.

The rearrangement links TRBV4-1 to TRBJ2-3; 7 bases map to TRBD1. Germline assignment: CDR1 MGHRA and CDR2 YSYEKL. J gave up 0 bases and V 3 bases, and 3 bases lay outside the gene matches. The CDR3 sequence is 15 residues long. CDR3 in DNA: TGCGCCAGCAGCCATGAGGGGGCTAGCACAGATACGCAGTATTTT. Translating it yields CASSHEGASTDTQYF.

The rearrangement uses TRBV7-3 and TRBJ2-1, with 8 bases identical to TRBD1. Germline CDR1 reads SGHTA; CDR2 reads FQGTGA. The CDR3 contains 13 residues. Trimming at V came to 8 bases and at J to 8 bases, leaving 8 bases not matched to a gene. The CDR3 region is CASRTGSSHEQFF. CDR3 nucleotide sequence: TGTGCCAGCCGGACAGGGTCGTCTCATGAGCAGTTCTTC.

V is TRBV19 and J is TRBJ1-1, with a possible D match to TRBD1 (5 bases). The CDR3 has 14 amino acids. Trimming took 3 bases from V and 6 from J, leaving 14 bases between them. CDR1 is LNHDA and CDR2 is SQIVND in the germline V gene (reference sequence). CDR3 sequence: CASSIRGIGAEAFF. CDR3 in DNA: TGTGCCAGTAGTATTAGGGGCATAGGGGCTGAAGCTTTCTTT.

The CDR3 loop reads CASSVEGLAARNEQFF. As DNA, the CDR3 is TGTGCCAGCAGCGTAGAGGGACTAGCGGCACGCAATGAGCAGTTCTTC. This chain links TRBV7-9 with TRBJ2-1; 11 bases are a match to TRBD2. The V gene's germline CDR1 is SEHNR and CDR2 FQNEAQ (reference sequence). This CDR3 spans 16 amino acids. V dropped 5 bases and J dropped 6; count of bases not matched to a gene: 9.

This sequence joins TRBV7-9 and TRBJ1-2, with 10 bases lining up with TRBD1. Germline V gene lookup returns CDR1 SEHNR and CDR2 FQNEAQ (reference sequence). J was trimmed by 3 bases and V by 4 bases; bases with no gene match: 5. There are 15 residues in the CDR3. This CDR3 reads CASSSTGTGDYGYTF. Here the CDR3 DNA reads TGTGCCAGCAGCTCTACCGGGACAGGGGACTATGGCTACACCTTC.